This T cell receptor (beta chain) was retrieved from a study of beta chain features in type 1 diabetes. Of note for this clone: Its antigen is currently unknown.

This CDR3 region has 14 residues. CDR1 and CDR2 (germline): MNHNY, SVGAGI (reference sequence). The V end was cut by 6 bases, the J end by 6 bases, with 14 bases between. Findings of the study overall: Cells with high TCR expression could be over-represented by cDNA sequencing. In every one of the four CD4+ subsets, TCRB CDR3s were moderately but significantly shorter in Type 1 diabetes patients.

Since all of the isolated RNA was reverse transcribed, expressed TCRB transcripts were what got sequenced. Libraries were prepared by immunoSEQ multiplex PCR; TCRdb keeps only in-frame clonotypes and omits some of them. The data show about 160,000 clones, with 8% to 8.5% seen just once and approximately 0.54% held by the top ten. All sorted populations exceeded 95% purity. The receptor was isolated from a woman younger than 30 with type 1 diabetes. Sequencing was carried out using central memory CD4+ T cells from blood. The chain recombines TRBV6-6 with TRBJ2-2, with D possibly TRBD2 on 5 matching bases. The CDR3 region is CASSRVVGAGELFF. The CDR3 DNA is TGTGCCAGCAGCCGGGTGGTCGGGGCCGGGGAGCTGTTTTTT.